A single sample is the source of the 10 T cell receptor beta chains below, sequenced in a study of blood T cells in healthy people across ages. The authors ran a second PCR of about 6 to 11 cycles using a sample-barcoded 5' primer and a J-beta primer mix. Each CDR3 protein gets one entry after TCRdb re-called the 5' RACE reads with MiXCR. The sample carries 1.5 million or so distinct CDR3 sequences, roughly two fifths recorded once. The sequencing input was blood. The receptors stem from a woman aged 18-30 years in good health.

This chain uses TRBV28 with TRBJ2-5; D call uncertain. Germline CDR1 is MDHEN and CDR2 is SYDVKM. The V end lost 3 bases, the J end lost 0 bases, and 8 bases lay between the germline ends. This CDR3 has 14 amino acids. CDR3 coding DNA: TGTGCCAGCAGTTTCAGGCGGTACCAAGAGACCCAGTACTTC. Its translation is CASSFRRYQETQYF.

The J gene is TRBJ1-2, the V gene TRBV7-9; D possibly corresponds to TRBD1 (6 bases). Per the germline V gene, CDR1 is SEHNR and CDR2 is FQNEAQ (reference sequence). This CDR3 is built from 14 residues. V was clipped by 1 base and J by 4 bases, with 10 bases between them. The CDR3: CASSLENRVYGYTF. CDR3 sequence (DNA): TGTGCCAGCAGCTTAGAGAACAGGGTCTATGGCTACACCTTC.

This clonotype showed up just a few times. This chain connects TRBV4-1 to TRBJ2-7; D not certain. The V end lost 4 bases, the J end lost 7 bases, and 17 bases lay between the germline ends. Germline V gives CDR1 MGHRA, CDR2 YSYEKL. The CDR3 length is 14 residues. CDR3 coding DNA: TGCGCCAGCAGCCGTGTAGCCCCAGGCAATGAGCAGTACTTC. It codes for CASSRVAPGNEQYF.

A single count supports this clonotype. J is TRBJ2-1 and V is TRBV28, with 13 bases matching TRBD2. The DNA end is more similar to TRBJ2-7, so the J call may be wrong. Germline V gene sequence: CDR1 MDHEN, CDR2 SYDVKM. This CDR3 comprises 18 residues. For the CDR3, the DNA is TGTGCCAGCAGTTTAACCGGACTAGCGGGAGACTTCTACAATGAGCAGTACTTC. Translation: CASSLTGLAGDFYNEQYF.

There are a few counts of this clonotype. The V and J genes are TRBV7-9 and TRBJ1-4; D remains unclear. The V end lost 2 bases, the J end lost 8 bases, and 9 bases lay between the germline ends. The CDR3 extends over 13 amino acids. The germline V gene has CDR1 SEHNR and CDR2 FQNEAQ (reference sequence). CDR3 residues: CASSLPGEEKLFF. The CDR3 nucleotides are TGTGCCAGCAGCTTACCGGGAGAAGAAAAACTGTTTTTT.

The chain links TRBV2 to TRBJ1-1; D remains ambiguous. The CDR3 runs 13 residues. Germline V CDR1 and CDR2: SNHLY, FYNNEI. V gave up 5 bases and J gave up 4 bases, with 11 bases separating them. The CDR3 reads CASSYTIPTEAFF. Here the CDR3 DNA reads TGTGCCAGCAGTTACACAATTCCCACTGAAGCTTTCTTT.

A few counts support this clonotype. The chain has TRBV18 and TRBJ1-4, with no clear D. The germline CDR1 and CDR2 sequences are KGHSH and LQKENI. This CDR3 comprises 15 residues. V dropped 1 base and J dropped 1 base, with 7 bases sitting between them. CDR3 sequence: CASSPREGTNEKLFF. The CDR3 nucleotides are TGTGCCAGCTCACCACGGGAAGGAACTAATGAAAAACTGTTTTTT.

The V and J genes are TRBV12-3 or TRBV12-4 and TRBJ1-1; D is perhaps TRBD1 (5 bases). The CDR3 is made up of 14 amino acids. The V gene lost 3 bases and the J gene lost 3 bases, with 11 bases spanning the gap. CDR3 region: CASSFQGSDTEAFF. CDR3 coding DNA: TGTGCCAGCAGTTTCCAGGGAAGTGACACTGAAGCTTTCTTT.

The chain carries TRBV6-5 and TRBJ2-7, with 7 nucleotides matching TRBD2. The CDR3 covers 14 residues. Germline assignment: CDR1 MNHEY and CDR2 SVGAGI. V gave up 6 bases and J gave up 1 base; unmatched junction bases: 6. This CDR3 is CASREMGGSYEQYF. Written as DNA, the CDR3 is TGTGCCAGCAGGGAGATGGGAGGGTCCTACGAGCAGTACTTC.

In its sample, this clonotype was seen a few times. The genes are TRBV20-1 and TRBJ1-2, with 7 bases identical to TRBD1. The ends lost 1 base at V and 6 bases at J; junction bases unmatched: 5. Looked up from germline, CDR1 is DFQATT and CDR2 is SNEGSKA (reference sequence). The CDR3 totals 13 residues. As DNA, the CDR3 is TGCAGTGCTAGAGCGGGACAGATGGATGGCTACACCTTC. Translated: CSARAGQMDGYTF.